One sample yielded the 23 T cell receptor beta chains listed below, sequenced in a study of shared clonotypes between healthy human individuals. Produced via immunoSEQ multiplex PCR; TCRdb's table is partial and in-frame only. The sample holds 2 million to 2.5 million clones, 80% to 95% seen once. Sequencing used naive CD4+ T cells from PBMCs. Subset given: CD45RA+ positively selected. The receptors were sampled from a man aged 18-30 years in good health. Some clones in this sample may be carry-over from other donors' samples.

The V and J genes are TRBV7-2 and TRBJ2-3, with 11 bases identical to TRBD2. V shed 5 bases, J shed 4 bases, and the junction held 5 bases outside the gene matches. The CDR3 covers 15 residues. The germline gives CDR1 SGHTA, CDR2 FQGNSA. CDR3 DNA: TGTGCCAGCAGCGCCCTAGCGGGAGGCTCAGATACGCAGTATTTT. Translation: CASSALAGGSDTQYF. The variable domain in full, with the rest retrieved from reference TRBV7-2 and TRBJ2-3, is GAGVSQSPSNKVTEKGKDVELRCDPISGHTALYWYRQSLGQGLEFLIYFQGNSAPDKSGLPSDRFSAERTGGSVSTLTIQRTQQEDSAVYLCASSALAGGSDTQYFGPGTRLTVL.

A word on this clone: This specimen includes other DNA sequences encoding the same CDR3. For the CDR3, the DNA is TGTGCCAGCAGCTTAGATAGTCGGGACGAGCAGTTCTTC. This codes for CASSLDSRDEQFF. The V call is TRBV11-3, the J call TRBJ2-1; D tentatively reads TRBD1 or TRBD2 (5 bases each). The CDR3 is 13 amino acids. V was trimmed by 0 bases and J by 10 bases, leaving 10 bases between them. Germline lookup yields CDR1 SGHNT and CDR2 YENEEA.

V and J are TRBV9 and TRBJ2-5, with TRBD2 identical over 12 bases. The germline CDR1 and CDR2 sequences are SGDLS and YYNGEE. Germline trimming cut 3 bases from V and 4 bases from J; bases unmatched to any gene: 7. The CDR3 totals 16 residues. CDR3 bases: TGTGCCAGCAGCGCCCTAGCGGGAGGGCCGGGAGAGACCCAGTACTTC. This encodes CASSALAGGPGETQYF. Combining the CDR3 with reference TRBV9 and TRBJ2-5 gives the whole variable domain DSGVTQTPKHLITATGQRVTLRCSPRSGDLSVYWYQQSLDQGLQFLIQYYNGEERAKGNILERFSAQQFPDLHSELNLSSLELGDSALYFCASSALAGGPGETQYFGPGTRLLVL.

A few counts support this clone. J is TRBJ1-1 and V is TRBV2, with 10 bases lining up with TRBD1. V trimming: 5 bases; J trimming: 11 bases; junction bases outside the gene matches: 11. The CDR3 is 14 amino acids. The germline gives CDR1 SNHLY, CDR2 FYNNEI. In DNA form, the CDR3 reads TGTGCCAGCAGTTACTATACCGGGACAGGGGAGGCTTTCTTT. Translated: CASSYYTGTGEAFF.

The J gene is TRBJ1-6, the V gene TRBV30, with a weak D call TRBD1 (6 bases). Deletions cut 3 bases from V and 7 bases from J, with 13 bases between. The CDR3 is 14 residues long. CDR1 and CDR2 from the germline V gene are GTSNPN and SVGIG (reference sequence). As DNA, the CDR3 is TGTGCCTGGAGGGTCGGACAGCCAAATTCACCCCTCCACTTT. This sequence encodes CAWRVGQPNSPLHF.

The chain uses TRBV7-2 and TRBJ1-3; D is unresolved. The CDR3 contains 15 residues. V gave up 5 bases and J gave up 4 bases, with 15 bases separating them. CDR1 is SGHTA and CDR2 is FQGNSA in the germline V gene. In nucleotides, the CDR3 is TGTGCCAGCAGCCAGGCTCCTCTAAGCGGAAACACCATATATTTT. This translates into CASSQAPLSGNTIYF.

The CDR3 coding sequence is TGTGCCAGCAGCAGGGGGCGGCAGGCAATAGGAAACACCATATATTTT. It encodes CASSRGRQAIGNTIYF. The chain couples TRBV21-1 to TRBJ1-3; no check of the table's D call, TRBD1, against the DNA was made. TRBV21-1 is labeled a pseudogene. The CDR3 consists of 16 residues.

The chain is built from TRBV18 and TRBJ1-2; D call uncertain. Germline V gene sequence: CDR1 KGHSH, CDR2 LQKENI. Trimming pared 3 bases from V and 8 bases from J, leaving 13 bases between. This CDR3 region has 13 residues. CDR3 protein: CASSPGSTGGYTF. CDR3 sequence (DNA): TGTGCCAGCTCACCTGGGTCGACTGGGGGCTACACCTTC. Full variable domain (missing parts from reference TRBV18 and TRBJ1-2): NAGVMQNPRHLVRRRGQEARLRCSPMKGHSHVYWYRQLPEEGLKFMVYLQKENIIDESGMPKERFSAEFPKEGPSILRIQQVVRGDSAAYFCASSPGSTGGYTFGSGTRLTVV.

The V call is TRBV7-9, the J call TRBJ2-7; perhaps TRBD1 as D (6 bases). The CDR3 runs 14 residues. The V gene's germline CDR1 is SEHNR and CDR2 FQNEAQ (reference sequence). Trimming took 5 bases from V and 8 from J, leaving 19 bases between them. Here the CDR3 DNA reads TGTGCCAGCAGCCGGGCGCAGGGGAATTACCAGCAGTACTTC. Translated, it gives CASSRAQGNYQQYF.

The chain is built from TRBV28 and TRBJ1-4; the D is unclear. The germline V gene encodes CDR1 MDHEN and CDR2 SYDVKM. The CDR3 covers 13 residues. Trimming shortened V by 2 bases and J by 6 bases, and 7 bases separated the two germline ends. CDR3 sequence reads: CASSLAGYEKLFF. As DNA, the CDR3 is TGTGCCAGCAGTTTAGCCGGTTATGAAAAACTGTTTTTT.

The gene calls are TRBV18 and TRBJ1-2, with 8 bases lining up with TRBD1. CDR3 length: 18 residues. The ends lost 3 bases at V and 7 bases at J; junction bases unmatched: 19. Germline V CDR1 and CDR2: KGHSH, LQKENI. The CDR3 protein is CASSPLLTRGLPGVGYTF. The CDR3 DNA is TGTGCCAGCTCACCTCTACTGACCAGGGGGCTCCCGGGAGTTGGCTACACCTTC.

The CDR3 spells CASSYHRGLDTEAFF. CDR3 nucleotide sequence: TGTGCCAGCAGTTACCACAGGGGTTTGGACACTGAAGCTTTCTTT. This sequence joins TRBV2 and TRBJ1-1; TRBD1 aligns across 7 bases. Germline lookup yields CDR1 SNHLY and CDR2 FYNNEI. Trimming took 5 bases from V and 3 from J; bases not matched to a gene: 9. The CDR3 consists of 15 residues.

The genes are TRBV28 and TRBJ1-4; D remains ambiguous. The germline V gene encodes CDR1 MDHEN and CDR2 SYDVKM. The CDR3 is 11 amino acids. Trimming cost V 6 bases and J 8 bases, with 7 bases left between them. Written as DNA, the CDR3 is TGTGCCAGCAGGGTGAGGGAAAAACTGTTTTTT. This sequence encodes CASRVREKLFF.

In regard to this clone: The sample has other DNA sequences that encode this CDR3 too. The chain uses TRBV7-3 and TRBJ2-3, with a weak D call TRBD2 (5 bases). V was shortened by 2 bases and J by 5 bases, with 8 bases between the two germline ends. The CDR3 length is 13 residues. The germline V gene has CDR1 SGHTA and CDR2 FQGTGA. The CDR3 here is CASSLVREDTQYF. Written as DNA, the CDR3 is TGTGCCAGCAGCTTAGTCCGGGAAGATACGCAGTATTTT.

As concerns this clone: The same CDR3 can be traced to other DNA sequences in this sample. The chain employs TRBV28 and TRBJ1-2; 8 bases are a match to TRBD1. V shed 6 bases, J shed 8 bases, and the junction held 5 bases outside the gene matches. CDR1 and CDR2 from the germline V gene are MDHEN and SYDVKM. This CDR3 is 12 amino acids long. The CDR3, as DNA: TGTGCCAGCAGCCTCAGACAGGGGGGCTACACCTTC. This codes for CASSLRQGGYTF.

This clone has just a few counts. V gene TRBV5-6 combines with J gene TRBJ1-4; D not certain. The CDR3 covers 12 residues. V gave up 4 bases and J gave up 8 bases, with 9 bases separating them. Germline CDR1 SGHDT, CDR2 YYEEEE. CDR3 nucleotides: TGTGCCAGCAGCCTGGCTGGGGAAAAACTGTTTTTT. Its protein is CASSLAGEKLFF. Complete variable domain (other parts from reference TRBV5-6 and TRBJ1-4): DAGVTQSPTHLIKTRGQQVTLRCSPKSGHDTVSWYQQALGQGPQFIFQYYEEEERQRGNFPDRFSGHQFPNYSSELNVNALLLGDSALYLCASSLAGEKLFFGSGTQLSVL.

In regard to this clone: The sample carries other DNA sequences with the same CDR3. This chain joins TRBV5-1 and TRBJ2-2; no firm D call. Trimming removed 0 bases from V and 2 bases from J, with 5 bases in between. The CDR3 extends over 14 amino acids. Germline V gives CDR1 SGHRS, CDR2 YFSETQ. The CDR3 sequence: CASSLGHNTGELFF. The CDR3 DNA reads as TGCGCCAGCAGCTTGGGACACAACACCGGGGAGCTGTTTTTT.

This rearrangement joins TRBV6-1 to TRBJ2-5, with a tentative D call TRBD2 (5 bases). Trimming removed 4 bases from V and 5 bases from J, with 14 bases in between. This CDR3 contains 14 residues. From germline, CDR1 is MNHNS and CDR2 SASEGT. CDR3 in amino acids: CASSGTRSQETQYF. CDR3 bases: TGTGCCAGCAGTGGTACTAGATCGCAGGAGACCCAGTACTTC.

This chain links TRBV5-4 with TRBJ2-7, with D maybe TRBD2 (7 bases). Trimming took off 4 bases at V and 5 bases at J, with 16 bases between the two ends. The CDR3 extends over 14 amino acids. Germline V lookup: CDR1 SGHNT, CDR2 YYREEE (reference sequence). CDR3 protein: CASSPDVGGDEQYF. The CDR3 coding sequence is TGTGCCAGCAGCCCGGATGTAGGGGGGGACGAGCAGTACTTC.

The chain uses TRBV5-4 and TRBJ2-5, with D possibly matching TRBD2 (6 bases). Deletions cut 6 bases from V and 4 bases from J, with 19 bases between. Germline-derived CDR1 and CDR2 are SGHNT and YYREEE (reference sequence). This CDR3 has 15 residues. The CDR3 spells CASMVDGRGGETQYF. The CDR3 DNA reads as TGTGCCAGCATGGTGGACGGGAGAGGAGGAGAGACCCAGTACTTC.

In DNA, the CDR3 is TGTGCCACCGATAGGGGGACAGTTGACACTGAAGCTTTCTTT. This encodes CATDRGTVDTEAFF. The chain combines TRBV28 with TRBJ1-1; 7 bases are a match to TRBD1. Trimming removed 10 bases from V and 3 bases from J; junction bases left unmatched: 11. The CDR3 sequence is 14 residues long. Germline assignment: CDR1 MDHEN and CDR2 SYDVKM.

In this sample, this clone turned up once. Other DNA variants within this sample encode the same CDR3. This rearrangement joins TRBV19 to TRBJ2-2; possible D gene TRBD1, 5 bases. V lost 1 base, J lost 2 bases, and 8 bases lay in between. The CDR3 is 15 residues long. Germline V gene lookup returns CDR1 LNHDA and CDR2 SQIVND (reference sequence). CDR3 in amino acids: CASSIVRGNTGELFF. The CDR3 bases are TGTGCCAGTAGTATAGTTAGGGGTAACACCGGGGAGCTGTTTTTT.

As concerns this clone: Other DNA variants within this sample encode the same CDR3. This chain uses TRBV28 with TRBJ1-4; D not certain. The CDR3 contains 15 residues. The V end lost 5 bases, the J end lost 3 bases, and 13 bases lay between the germline ends. Germline lookup yields CDR1 MDHEN and CDR2 SYDVKM. The DNA for the CDR3 is TGTGCCAGCAGTCCTCGACCCGGGGCTAATGAAAAACTGTTTTTT. This translates into CASSPRPGANEKLFF.